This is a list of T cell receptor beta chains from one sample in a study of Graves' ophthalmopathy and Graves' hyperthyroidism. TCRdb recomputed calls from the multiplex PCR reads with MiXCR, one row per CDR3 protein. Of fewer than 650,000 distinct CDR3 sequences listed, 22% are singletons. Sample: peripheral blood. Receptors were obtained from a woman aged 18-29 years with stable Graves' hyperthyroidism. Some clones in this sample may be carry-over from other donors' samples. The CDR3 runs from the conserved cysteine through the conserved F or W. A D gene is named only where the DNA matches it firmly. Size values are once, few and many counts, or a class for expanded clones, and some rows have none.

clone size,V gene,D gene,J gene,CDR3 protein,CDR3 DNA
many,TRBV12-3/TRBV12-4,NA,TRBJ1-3,CASTNPTESSGNTIYF,TGTGCCAGCACCAACCCGACGGAGAGCTCTGGAAACACCATATATTTT
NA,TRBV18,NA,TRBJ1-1,CASSPWKNTEAFF,TGTGCCAGCTCACCATGGAAGAACACTGAAGCTTTCTTT
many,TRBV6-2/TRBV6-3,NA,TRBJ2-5,CASSSRPLYQETQYF,TGTGCCAGCAGTTCGAGACCGTTATACCAAGAGACCCAGTACTTC
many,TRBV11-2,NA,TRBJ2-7,CASSSDRRSGQYF,TGTGCCAGCAGCTCAGACAGGCGGTCGGGGCAGTACTTC
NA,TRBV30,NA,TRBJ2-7,CASTGLDYEQYF,TGTGCCTCAACAGGACTTGACTACGAGCAGTACTTC
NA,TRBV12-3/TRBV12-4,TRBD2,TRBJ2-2,CASSPRGLAGTGELFF,TGTGCCAGCAGCCCTAGAGGACTAGCGGGCACCGGGGAGCTGTTTTTT
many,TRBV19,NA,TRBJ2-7,CASSRRDNYEQYF,TGTGCCAGTAGTCGCCGGGACAACTACGAGCAGTACTTC
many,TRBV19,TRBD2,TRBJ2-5,CASSIPGGKTQYF,TGTGCCAGTAGTATTCCGGGGGGAAAGACCCAGTACTTC
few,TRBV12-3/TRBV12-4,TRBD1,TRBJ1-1,CASSSTGGKTEAFF,TGTGCCAGCAGTTCGACAGGGGGTAAGACTGAAGCTTTCTTT
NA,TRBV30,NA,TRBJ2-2,CAWSVSSVDTGELFF,TGTGCCTGGAGTGTATCAAGCGTCGACACCGGGGAGCTGTTTTTT
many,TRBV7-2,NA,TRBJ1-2,CASSLAGTGKHGYTF,TGTGCCAGCAGCTTAGCGGGCACAGGGAAACATGGCTACACCTTC
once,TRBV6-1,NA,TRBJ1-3,CASTSRAGSGNTIYF,TGTGCCAGCACGAGCAGAGCTGGTTCTGGAAACACCATATATTTT
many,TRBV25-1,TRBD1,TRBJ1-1,CASSAPDRGNTEAFF,TGTGCCAGCAGTGCCCCCGACAGGGGGAACACTGAAGCTTTCTTT
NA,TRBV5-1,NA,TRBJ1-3,CASSSTVSSGNTIYF,TGCGCCAGCAGCTCGACGGTCAGCTCTGGAAACACCATATATTTT
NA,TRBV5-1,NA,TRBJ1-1,CAREGDLNTEAFF,TGCGCCAGGGAAGGAGACCTGAACACTGAAGCTTTCTTT
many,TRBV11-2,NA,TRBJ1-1,CASSPLWVLNTEAFF,TGTGCCAGCAGCCCGTTGTGGGTTCTGAACACTGAAGCTTTCTTT
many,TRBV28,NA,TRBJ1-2,CASNPVGKGGAGYTF,TGTGCCAGCAACCCTGTTGGGAAGGGGGGCGCAGGCTACACCTTC
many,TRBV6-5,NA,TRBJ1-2,CASSYGQGGGYTF,TGTGCCAGCAGTTACGGGCAGGGAGGCGGCTACACCTTC
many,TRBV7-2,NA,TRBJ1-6,CASSLMGDTLHF,TGTGCCAGCAGCTTAATGGGCGACACCCTCCACTTT